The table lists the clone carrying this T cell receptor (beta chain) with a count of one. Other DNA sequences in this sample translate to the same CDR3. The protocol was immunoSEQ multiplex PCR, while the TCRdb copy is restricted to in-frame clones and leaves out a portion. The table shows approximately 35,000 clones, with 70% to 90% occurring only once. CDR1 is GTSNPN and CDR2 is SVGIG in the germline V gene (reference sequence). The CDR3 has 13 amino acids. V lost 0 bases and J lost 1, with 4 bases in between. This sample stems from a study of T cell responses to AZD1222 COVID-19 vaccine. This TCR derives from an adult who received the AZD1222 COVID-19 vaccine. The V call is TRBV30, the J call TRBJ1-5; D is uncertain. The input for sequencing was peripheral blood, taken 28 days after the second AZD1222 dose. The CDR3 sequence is CAWSVRSNQPQHF. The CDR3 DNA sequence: TGTGCCTGGAGTGTAAGGAGCAATCAGCCCCAGCATTTT.